This is a list of T cell receptor beta chains from one sample in a study of blood T cell repertoires in COVID-19. The table came from immunoSEQ multiplex PCR; TCRdb's copy has only in-frame clones and leaves some out. The sample lists a few hundred thousand clones, about 83% occurring once. The sample consisted of peripheral blood. These receptors originate from a woman between 50 and 59 years old with acute or convalescent COVID-19. Both conserved end residues are trimmed from each CDR3. Fields, in order: V gene, D gene, J gene, CDR3 protein. A D gene is named only where the DNA matches it firmly.

v_call: TRBV12-3/TRBV12-4; d_call: NA; j_call: TRBJ2-7; cdr3_aa: ASSLGQFQQY
v_call: TRBV12-5; d_call: TRBD2; j_call: TRBJ2-2; cdr3_aa: ASGSSGRQGTGELF
v_call: TRBV5-1; d_call: NA; j_call: TRBJ2-1; cdr3_aa: ASRGAGDSYNEQF
v_call: TRBV6-6; d_call: NA; j_call: TRBJ1-4; cdr3_aa: ASSSYGGGEKLF
v_call: TRBV4-1; d_call: NA; j_call: TRBJ1-4; cdr3_aa: ASSQFTPIREKLF
v_call: TRBV5-5; d_call: NA; j_call: TRBJ1-6; cdr3_aa: ASSFGTGGGGSNSPLH
v_call: TRBV29-1; d_call: NA; j_call: TRBJ2-6; cdr3_aa: SVQGNPLSGANVLT
v_call: TRBV9; d_call: TRBD1; j_call: TRBJ1-4; cdr3_aa: ASSSRQGVDEKLF
v_call: TRBV24-1; d_call: NA; j_call: TRBJ2-2; cdr3_aa: ATRGQSTGELF
v_call: TRBV29-1; d_call: NA; j_call: TRBJ1-1; cdr3_aa: SVYDTNTEAF
v_call: TRBV6-4; d_call: TRBD2; j_call: TRBJ2-1; cdr3_aa: ASSRLAGVANEQF
v_call: TRBV2; d_call: NA; j_call: TRBJ1-1; cdr3_aa: ASIPQKAF
v_call: TRBV6-5; d_call: NA; j_call: TRBJ1-5; cdr3_aa: ASRPPGQTRGPQH
v_call: TRBV9; d_call: TRBD1; j_call: TRBJ2-5; cdr3_aa: ASSVAGGGQGSQETQY
v_call: TRBV5-1; d_call: NA; j_call: TRBJ1-3; cdr3_aa: ASSLGRGASGNTIY
v_call: TRBV29-1; d_call: NA; j_call: TRBJ1-1; cdr3_aa: SPSVRGNTEAF
v_call: TRBV7-9; d_call: NA; j_call: TRBJ1-1; cdr3_aa: ASSLRGRGGMNTEAF
v_call: TRBV24-1; d_call: NA; j_call: TRBJ2-3; cdr3_aa: ATSDSSTSLSQY
v_call: TRBV29-1; d_call: NA; j_call: TRBJ2-7; cdr3_aa: SVAKDRAYEQY
v_call: TRBV3-1/TRBV3-2; d_call: TRBD2; j_call: TRBJ2-1; cdr3_aa: ASSPGGGDYNEQF
v_call: TRBV29-1; d_call: TRBD2; j_call: TRBJ2-3; cdr3_aa: THSGSTDTQY
v_call: TRBV30; d_call: NA; j_call: TRBJ1-2; cdr3_aa: AWSPGPLT
v_call: TRBV11-2; d_call: NA; j_call: TRBJ2-3; cdr3_aa: ASSSTGGADTQY
v_call: TRBV5-6; d_call: TRBD1; j_call: TRBJ2-3; cdr3_aa: ASSFLGQGADTQY
v_call: TRBV6-1; d_call: TRBD1; j_call: TRBJ1-4; cdr3_aa: ASSEARGQGGWREKLF
v_call: TRBV18; d_call: TRBD1; j_call: TRBJ2-7; cdr3_aa: ASSLTGQPYEQY
v_call: TRBV5-5; d_call: NA; j_call: TRBJ1-1; cdr3_aa: ASSLMGRGGGLNTEAF
v_call: TRBV23-1; d_call: NA; j_call: TRBJ2-3; cdr3_aa: ASSPGPTPRADTQY
v_call: TRBV4-1; d_call: NA; j_call: TRBJ1-1; cdr3_aa: ASSQAGVDTEAF
v_call: TRBV12-3/TRBV12-4; d_call: NA; j_call: TRBJ1-6; cdr3_aa: ASSSPRSPLH
v_call: TRBV6-5; d_call: TRBD1; j_call: TRBJ2-5; cdr3_aa: ASVRDSETQY
v_call: TRBV12-3/TRBV12-4; d_call: TRBD1; j_call: TRBJ1-1; cdr3_aa: ASSLRDRAEAF
v_call: TRBV27; d_call: NA; j_call: TRBJ2-3; cdr3_aa: ASSLQGGDTQY
v_call: TRBV12-3/TRBV12-4; d_call: NA; j_call: TRBJ2-4; cdr3_aa: ASYAPGDIQY
v_call: TRBV7-3; d_call: NA; j_call: TRBJ2-5; cdr3_aa: ASSLRGSGEETQY
v_call: TRBV4-1; d_call: NA; j_call: TRBJ1-6; cdr3_aa: ASSRDPGSRNSPLH
v_call: TRBV4-3; d_call: NA; j_call: TRBJ1-1; cdr3_aa: ASSQTWRGTEAF
v_call: TRBV7-9; d_call: TRBD2; j_call: TRBJ2-3; cdr3_aa: ASSLGQVPGGPSLHTQY
v_call: TRBV7-2; d_call: TRBD2; j_call: TRBJ2-3; cdr3_aa: ASSPASGRGPTDTQY
v_call: TRBV18; d_call: NA; j_call: TRBJ1-5; cdr3_aa: ASSPPSGSGNQPQH
v_call: TRBV29-1; d_call: NA; j_call: TRBJ1-1; cdr3_aa: SVDQGMNTEAF
v_call: TRBV10-2; d_call: NA; j_call: TRBJ1-6; cdr3_aa: ASRDSNQPSPLH
v_call: TRBV6-5; d_call: NA; j_call: TRBJ1-5; cdr3_aa: ASTSGQLNQPQH
v_call: TRBV27; d_call: TRBD1; j_call: TRBJ2-3; cdr3_aa: ASSPKTGVSDTQY
v_call: TRBV6-6; d_call: TRBD1; j_call: TRBJ1-6; cdr3_aa: ASSNRGQGGSPLH
v_call: TRBV28; d_call: NA; j_call: TRBJ1-4; cdr3_aa: ASGWMGGTEKLF